These 19 T cell receptor beta chains share one sample of origin, sequenced in a study of T cells after yellow fever vaccination. Each CDR3 protein is one row after TCRdb ran MiXCR on the 5' RACE reads. The sample records 400,000 to 450,000 distinct CDR3 sequences, roughly 20% being singletons. The specimen was PBMCs, collected before the yellow fever booster vaccination. The receptors come from a man younger than 30 who received the YFV17D yellow fever vaccine.

J is TRBJ2-1 and V is TRBV7-3; D unclear. V gave up 4 bases and J gave up 6 bases, with 13 bases separating them. Per the germline V gene, CDR1 is SGHTA and CDR2 is FQGTGA. The length of the CDR3 is 14 residues. CDR3 DNA sequence: TGTGCCAGCAGCTCCCCCGAGAGAGGCAATGAGCAGTTCTTC. Translation gives CASSSPERGNEQFF. Variable domain in full (rest from reference TRBV7-3 and TRBJ2-1): GAGVSQTPSNKVTEKGKYVELRCDPISGHTALYWYRQSLGQGPEFLIYFQGTGAADDSGLPNDRFFAVRPEGSVSTLKIQRTERGDSAVYLCASSSPERGNEQFFGPGTRLTVL.

This clonotype was observed a few times. J is TRBJ1-2 and V is TRBV6-1; D possibly corresponds to TRBD1 (5 bases). The CDR3 sequence is 14 residues long. CDR1 and CDR2 from the germline V gene are MNHNS and SASEGT. V was shortened by 6 bases and J by 8 bases, with 19 bases between the two germline ends. The CDR3 nucleotides read TGTGCCAGCAGACCGGCCAGGGAAGCGAGCGGCTACACCTTC. Translated, it gives CASRPAREASGYTF.

The sample holds a few counts of this clonotype. V is TRBV4-1 and J is TRBJ1-1, with 8 nucleotides matching TRBD1. Losses at the gene ends were 4 bases for V and 1 base for J; bases not matched to a gene: 5. This CDR3 is 15 amino acids long. Germline lookup yields CDR1 MGHRA and CDR2 YSYEKL. CDR3 residues: CASSLSGGANTEAFF. The DNA of the CDR3 is TGCGCCAGCAGCCTTTCAGGGGGCGCGAACACTGAAGCTTTCTTT.

V is TRBV20-1 and J is TRBJ1-1; tentative D call: TRBD1 (6 bases). CDR1 DFQATT and CDR2 SNEGSKA come from the germline V gene (reference sequence). Trimming took off 6 bases at V and 5 bases at J, with 16 bases between the two ends. The CDR3 loop spans 13 amino acids. CDR3 DNA sequence: TGCAGTGCGAGGGGGGGAGGACAGACTGAAGCTTTCTTT. It translates to CSARGGGQTEAFF.

A few counts support this clonotype. The chain uses TRBV7-9 and TRBJ1-1; no reliable D call. This CDR3 region has 14 residues. V lost 6 bases and J lost 0, with 11 bases in between. Germline loops: CDR1 SEHNR, CDR2 FQNEAQ (reference sequence). The CDR3, as DNA: TGTGCCAGCAGTACACGGGTGATGAACACTGAAGCTTTCTTT. The encoded protein is CASSTRVMNTEAFF.

This sequence joins TRBV7-2 and TRBJ1-3, with no clear D. Germline CDR1 and CDR2: SGHTA and FQGNSA. The CDR3 length is 16 residues. Trimming took 4 bases from V and 0 from J, leaving 13 bases between them. The CDR3 region is CASSSAVAASGNTIYF. DNA of the CDR3: TGTGCCAGCAGCTCTGCGGTGGCAGCCTCTGGAAACACCATATATTTT. Supplemented by reference TRBV7-2 and TRBJ1-3, the full variable domain reads GAGVSQSPSNKVTEKGKDVELRCDPISGHTALYWYRQSLGQGLEFLIYFQGNSAPDKSGLPSDRFSAERTGGSVSTLTIQRTQQEDSAVYLCASSSAVAASGNTIYFGEGSWLTVV.

In this sample, this clonotype turned up a few times. The chain combines TRBV30 with TRBJ1-3; D ambiguous. This CDR3 has 11 amino acids. Germline lookup yields CDR1 GTSNPN and CDR2 SVGIG (reference sequence). V was trimmed by 2 bases and J by 4 bases, leaving 3 bases between them. The CDR3 loop is CAWSLGNTIYF. The CDR3 coding sequence is TGTGCCTGGAGTTTGGGAAACACCATATATTTT. Full variable domain (outside the CDR3, taken from reference TRBV30 and TRBJ1-3): SQTIHQWPATLVQPVGSPLSLECTVEGTSNPNLYWYRQAAGRGLQLLFYSVGIGQISSEVPQNLSASRPQDRQFILSSKKLLLSDSGFYLCAWSLGNTIYFGEGSWLTVV.

This chain uses TRBV7-9 with TRBJ1-5; D is uncertain. Trimming stripped 8 bases from V and 6 bases from J, with 17 bases between. Germline V gene sequence: CDR1 SEHNR, CDR2 FQNEAQ (reference sequence). This CDR3 contains 14 residues. CDR3 region: CASAVLGSSQPQHF. The CDR3 DNA sequence: TGTGCCAGCGCCGTGTTGGGTTCCTCTCAGCCCCAGCATTTT.

This clonotype was picked up a small number of times. The J gene is TRBJ1-1, the V gene TRBV18; the D is unclear. Germline CDR1 is KGHSH and CDR2 is LQKENI. This CDR3 is built from 15 residues. V gave up 3 bases and J gave up 5 bases, with 16 bases separating them. In DNA, the CDR3 is TGTGCCAGCTCACCTCCTACAAGGTCGACGACTGAAGCTTTCTTT. Protein product: CASSPPTRSTTEAFF.

The chain links TRBV5-1 to TRBJ1-1; D not resolved. The CDR3 runs 14 residues. Germline V gene sequence: CDR1 SGHRS, CDR2 YFSETQ. V lost 0 bases and J lost 3, with 9 bases in between. The chain's CDR3 is CASSLAPGDTEAFF. The CDR3, as DNA: TGCGCCAGCAGCTTGGCGCCTGGGGACACTGAAGCTTTCTTT.

This clonotype appeared a few times. The V and J genes are TRBV4-2 and TRBJ2-7; possibly TRBD2 for D (5 bases). V was shortened by 5 bases and J by 2 bases, with 13 bases between the two germline ends. Germline CDR1 and CDR2: LGHNA and YNFKEQ. This CDR3 is built from 14 residues. The DNA for the CDR3 is TGTGCCAGCAGCGCCGCCCGGGGAACCTACGAGCAGTACTTC. This sequence encodes CASSAARGTYEQYF.

This clonotype has just a few counts. V gene TRBV7-9 combines with J gene TRBJ1-1; unclear D gene. Germline V CDR1 and CDR2: SEHNR, FQNEAQ (reference sequence). V lost 8 bases and J 1 base, leaving 5 bases between the germline ends. The CDR3 length is 11 residues. CDR3 in amino acids: CASETNTEAFF. CDR3 DNA: TGTGCCAGCGAAACGAACACTGAAGCTTTCTTT.

J is TRBJ2-5 and V is TRBV7-2; TRBD2 might be the D (7 bases). The V gene's germline CDR1 is SGHTA and CDR2 FQGNSA. The CDR3 extends over 15 amino acids. Trimming left V 3 bases short and J 1 base short, with 12 bases between. CDR3 protein: CASSLGGGSQETQYF. The CDR3 DNA reads as TGTGCCAGCAGCTTGGGGGGCGGGAGCCAAGAGACCCAGTACTTC.

This clonotype was seen only a few times. The chain combines TRBV4-1 with TRBJ2-1; tentatively, D is TRBD1 (5 bases). The V end was cut by 0 bases, the J end by 4 bases, with 7 bases between. This CDR3 spans 14 amino acids. The germline CDR1 and CDR2 sequences are MGHRA and YSYEKL. CDR3 in DNA: TGCGCCAGCAGCCAAGAGACAGATTACAATGAGCAGTTCTTC. Residues: CASSQETDYNEQFF.

The V and J genes are TRBV6-5 and TRBJ1-2, with 7 bases aligning to TRBD1. Germline assignment: CDR1 MNHEY and CDR2 SVGAGI. CDR3 length: 15 amino acids. Trimming at V came to 1 base and at J to 3 bases, leaving 5 bases not matched to a gene. The CDR3: CASSYLAQGDYGYTF. The DNA of the CDR3 is TGTGCCAGCAGTTACTTAGCCCAGGGGGACTATGGCTACACCTTC.

The chain joins TRBV7-2 to TRBJ2-3; D is undetermined. Trimming took off 6 bases at V and 2 bases at J, with 12 bases between the two ends. CDR3 length: 14 residues. Germline CDR1 and CDR2: SGHTA and FQGNSA. CDR3 loop: CASSHDGNTDTQYF. DNA of the CDR3: TGTGCCAGCAGTCATGATGGAAACACAGATACGCAGTATTTT.

CDR3 sequence reads: CATSRSTDTQYF. The CDR3 nucleotides read TGTGCCACGAGTAGAAGCACAGATACGCAGTATTTT. The gene calls are TRBV15 and TRBJ2-3; no clear D. The V end lost 9 bases, the J end lost 0 bases, and 7 bases lay between the germline ends. CDR3 size: 12 residues. In germline, CDR1 is LNHNV, CDR2 YYDKDF (reference sequence).

The chain joins TRBV29-1 to TRBJ2-3; the match to TRBD2 covers 8 bases. The CDR3 consists of 20 residues. Germline-derived CDR1 and CDR2 are SQVTM and ANQGSEA. Germline trimming cut 6 bases from V and 0 bases from J; bases unmatched to any gene: 23. Written as DNA, the CDR3 is TGCAGCGTCCAACCCCGGGGGGGGTTCAGGGCAGCCCCTAGCACAGATACGCAGTATTTT. Its translation is CSVQPRGGFRAAPSTDTQYF.

The chain is built from TRBV20-1 and TRBJ2-7, with TRBD1 identical over 7 bases. Germline values: CDR1 DFQATT, CDR2 SNEGSKA (reference sequence). CDR3 size: 15 residues. The junction had 6 bases not matched to a gene; V was cut back by 0 bases and J by 1 base. CDR3 sequence (DNA): TGCAGTGCTAGAGATCCGGGACAGTATTCCTACGAGCAGTACTTC. Translating gives CSARDPGQYSYEQYF.